This TCR beta chain derives from a study of glioma-infiltrating T cells after dendritic cell vaccination. Germline CDR1 and CDR2: MNHEY and SMNVEV (reference sequence). The CDR3 totals 15 residues. The V gene end was trimmed by 6 bases and the J gene end by 4 bases; junction bases not matched to a gene: 8. The immunoSEQ assay amplified TCRB CDR3 from up to roughly 2 ug DNA. The primer mix had 60 V beta and 13 J beta primers. The protocol was immunoSEQ multiplex PCR, while the TCRdb copy is restricted to in-frame clones and leaves out a portion. The sample comprises approximately 85,000 clones, 85% of which are singletons, and around 8% rests with the top ten. There are a few counts of this clone. The antigen is not known. Noted time point: after dendritic cell vaccination, including at tumor progression/relapse. Whole-study findings and limits: TCR clonality showed no direct relationship with survival.

This specimen consisted of blood, obtained after dendritic cell vaccination. The sequence derives from a human donor with glioblastoma. The chain has TRBV27 and TRBJ1-4; 7 positions match TRBD1. The DNA of the CDR3 is TGTGCCAGCAGCCCCACCAGGGGGTTTAATGAAAAACTGTTTTTT. Amino acid sequence: CASSPTRGFNEKLFF.